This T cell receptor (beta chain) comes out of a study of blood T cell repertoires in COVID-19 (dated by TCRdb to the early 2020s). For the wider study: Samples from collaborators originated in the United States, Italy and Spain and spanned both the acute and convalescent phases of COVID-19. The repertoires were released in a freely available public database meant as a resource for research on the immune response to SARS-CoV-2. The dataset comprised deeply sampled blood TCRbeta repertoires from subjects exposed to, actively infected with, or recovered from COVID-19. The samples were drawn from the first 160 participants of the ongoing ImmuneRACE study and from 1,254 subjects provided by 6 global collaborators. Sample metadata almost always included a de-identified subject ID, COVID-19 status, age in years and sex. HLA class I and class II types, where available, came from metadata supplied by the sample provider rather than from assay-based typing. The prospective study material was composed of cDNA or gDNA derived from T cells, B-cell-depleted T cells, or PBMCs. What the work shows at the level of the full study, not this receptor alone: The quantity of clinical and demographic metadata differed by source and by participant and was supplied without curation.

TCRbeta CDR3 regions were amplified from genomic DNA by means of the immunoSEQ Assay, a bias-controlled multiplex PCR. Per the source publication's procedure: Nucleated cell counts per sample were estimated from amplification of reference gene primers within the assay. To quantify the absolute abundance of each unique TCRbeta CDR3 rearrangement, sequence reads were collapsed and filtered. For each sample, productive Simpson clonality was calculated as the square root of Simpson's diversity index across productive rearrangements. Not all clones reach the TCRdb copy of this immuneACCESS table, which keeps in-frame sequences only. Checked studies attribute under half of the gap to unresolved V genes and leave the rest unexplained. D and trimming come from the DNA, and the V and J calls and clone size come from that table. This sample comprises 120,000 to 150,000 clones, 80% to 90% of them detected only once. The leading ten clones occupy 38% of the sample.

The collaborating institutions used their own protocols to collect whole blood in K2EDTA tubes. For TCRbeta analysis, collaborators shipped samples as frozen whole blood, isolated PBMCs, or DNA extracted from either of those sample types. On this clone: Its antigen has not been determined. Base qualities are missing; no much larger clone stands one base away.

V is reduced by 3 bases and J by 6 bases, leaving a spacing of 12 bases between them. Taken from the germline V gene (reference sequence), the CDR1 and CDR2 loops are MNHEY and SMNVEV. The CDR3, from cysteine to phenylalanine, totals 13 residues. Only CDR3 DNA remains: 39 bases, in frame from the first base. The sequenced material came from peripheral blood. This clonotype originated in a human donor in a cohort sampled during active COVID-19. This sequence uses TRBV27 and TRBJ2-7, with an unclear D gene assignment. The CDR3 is CASSFRTPLEQYF. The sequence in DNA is TGTGCCAGCAGTTTTCGAACCCCACTCGAGCAGTACTTC.